The 9 T cell receptor beta chains listed next were all sequenced from one sample in a study of blood T cells in healthy people across ages. With a J-beta primer mix and a sample-barcoded 5' primer, a second PCR ran about 6 to 11 cycles. TCRdb fed the 5' RACE reads into MiXCR, producing one record per CDR3 protein. The sample yields 550,000 to 600,000 distinct CDR3 sequences, 25% to 30% seen once. The sequencing sample was made of blood. The receptors originated from a woman in her 70s in good health.

The rearrangement links TRBV20-1 to TRBJ2-1; TRBD2 aligns across 7 bases. Germline CDR1 is DFQATT and CDR2 is SNEGSKA (reference sequence). The CDR3 spans 14 residues. With 4 bases clipped from V and 0 bases from J, the junction kept 3 bases outside the gene matches. The CDR3 coding sequence is TGCAGTGCTACTAGCGGAAACTCCTACAATGAGCAGTTCTTC. Its protein product is CSATSGNSYNEQFF.

This clonotype occurred a few times. The chain carries TRBV28 and TRBJ2-6, with D maybe TRBD2 (6 bases). Trimming shortened V by 6 bases and J by 8 bases, and 14 bases separated the two germline ends. The CDR3 sequence is 14 residues long. Germline CDR1 and CDR2: MDHEN and SYDVKM. CDR3 protein: CASSLAGGTNVLTF. CDR3 nucleotide sequence: TGTGCCAGCAGCCTTGCCGGGGGAACCAACGTCCTGACTTTC.

The J gene is TRBJ2-1, the V gene TRBV20-1; TRBD2 matches 10 bases. Germline V gives CDR1 DFQATT, CDR2 SNEGSKA (reference sequence). J lost 7 bases, V lost 0 bases, and 9 bases had no gene match. This CDR3 comprises 16 residues. This CDR3 reads CSARETRASGRNEQFF. The CDR3 DNA is TGCAGTGCTAGAGAAACCCGGGCTAGCGGGAGAAATGAGCAGTTCTTC.

The chain is built from TRBV29-1 and TRBJ1-2; D may be TRBD1 (5 bases). The V gene lost 6 bases and the J gene lost 8 bases, with 16 bases spanning the gap. Germline lookup yields CDR1 SQVTM and CDR2 ANQGSEA. CDR3 length: 12 residues. The CDR3 here is CSVVRGTEGYTF. The DNA of the CDR3 is TGCAGCGTCGTGCGGGGGACCGAGGGCTACACCTTC.

The V call is TRBV7-9, the J call TRBJ2-1; weak D call: TRBD2 (5 bases). V shed 5 bases and J shed 5 bases, with 7 bases lying between them. CDR1 SEHNR and CDR2 FQNEAQ come from the germline V gene (reference sequence). CDR3 length: 12 residues. The CDR3 DNA reads TGTGCCAGCAGCCGGGATAACAATGAGCAGTTCTTC. It is translated as CASSRDNNEQFF. The whole variable domain, filled in from reference TRBV7-9 and TRBJ2-1, reads DTGVSQNPRHKITKRGQNVTFRCDPISEHNRLYWYRQTLGQGPEFLTYFQNEAQLEKSRLLSDRFSAERPKGSFSTLEIQRTEQGDSAMYLCASSRDNNEQFFGPGTRLTVL.

The chain joins TRBV12-3 or TRBV12-4 to TRBJ2-7, with no clear D. The last part of the DNA fits TRBJ2-1 better; the J call may be wrong. The CDR3 is made up of 12 amino acids. The CDR3 nucleotides are TGTGCCAGCCTCTGGATAGCCGGTGAGCAGTTCTTC. This gives the protein CASLWIAGEQFF.

V usage is TRBV20-1 and J usage is TRBJ2-5, with 8 bases fitting TRBD1. Germline trimming cut 4 bases from V and 1 base from J; bases unmatched to any gene: 11. Per germline, CDR1 DFQATT and CDR2 SNEGSKA (reference sequence). The CDR3 length is 16 residues. The CDR3 sequence is CSAKRSGGRFQETQYF. In DNA, the CDR3 is TGCAGTGCTAAAAGGTCAGGGGGCCGCTTCCAAGAGACCCAGTACTTC.

This clonotype has more than one count but fewer than ten. The V call is TRBV12-3 or TRBV12-4, the J call TRBJ2-7; possibly TRBD2 for D (5 bases). The CDR3 contains 12 residues. Trimming pared 4 bases from V and 6 bases from J, leaving 10 bases between. The CDR3 sequence is CASSYGILEQYF. The CDR3 DNA reads as TGTGCCAGCAGTTACGGGATCCTCGAGCAGTACTTC.

The chain is built from TRBV6-2 or TRBV6-3 and TRBJ2-5, with TRBD1 matching 9 bases. V shed 2 bases and J 3 bases; nucleotides not matched to a gene: 4. This CDR3 has 15 amino acids. Germline CDR1 MNHEY, CDR2 SVGEGT. CDR3 coding DNA: TGTGCCAGCAGTTACGGGGGACAGGGCGAAGAGACCCAGTACTTC. It is translated as CASSYGGQGEETQYF.